This T cell receptor (beta chain) originates from a study of cytomegalovirus exposure and HLA in healthy donors. Study as a whole: Across more than 350 genotyped donors, approximately 80% landed in the Caucasian-associated ancestry cluster.

Concerning this clone: Its specificity is unknown.

The PCR was carried out with 60 Vbeta primers and 13 Jbeta primers. Profiling relied on immunoSEQ multiplex PCR, and the TCRdb table lists in-frame clones only, not all of them. This listing includes roughly 190,000 clones. Whole-study results and caveats: Data from an earlier analysis indicated that most TCR beta V segments were productive either about 90% or about 30% of the time. A link between a missense DCLRE1C variant and TCR beta V- and J-gene trimming emerged from a later analysis.

Each donor was healthy, and each was a bone marrow donor. The sequencing input was PBMCs. This sequence was found in a woman aged 18 to 35 in good health and CMV-seropositive.

CDR3 sequence (DNA): TGTGCCAGCAGGGTGGGACAGTTGAACACTGAAGCTTTCTTT. Its protein product is CASRVGQLNTEAFF. The rearrangement uses TRBV2 and TRBJ1-1; TRBD1 agrees at 7 bases. V lost 6 bases and J lost 0; bases outside the gene matches: 4. Germline assignment: CDR1 SNHLY and CDR2 FYNNEI. CDR3 length: 14 residues.